Presented here are 16 T cell receptor beta chains from one specimen sequenced in a study of T cell responses to AZD1222 COVID-19 vaccine. The protocol was immunoSEQ multiplex PCR, while the TCRdb copy is restricted to in-frame clones and leaves out a portion. The sample includes about 140,000 clones, approximately 89% seen only once; the top ten take around 1.5%. This specimen was peripheral blood, taken 28 days after the second AZD1222 dose. The receptors originated from an adult who received the AZD1222 COVID-19 vaccine.

The genes are TRBV11-2 and TRBJ1-5; D gene ambiguous. V was pared by 0 bases and J by 0 bases, with 12 bases between. This CDR3 spans 17 amino acids. Germline V lookup: CDR1 SGHAT, CDR2 FQNNGV. CDR3 coding DNA: TGTGCCAGCAGCTTAGATGGGGTAGGATATAGCAATCAGCCCCAGCATTTT. This encodes CASSLDGVGYSNQPQHF.

V and J are TRBV19 and TRBJ2-1, with a tentative D call TRBD1 (5 bases). Deletions cut 8 bases from V and 4 bases from J, with 12 bases between. The CDR3 loop spans 13 amino acids. CDR1 is LNHDA, CDR2 SQIVND, per germline (reference sequence). CDR3 protein: CASRPDRYNEQFF. For the CDR3, the DNA is TGTGCCAGTCGTCCCGACAGATACAATGAGCAGTTCTTC. Combining the CDR3 with reference TRBV19 and TRBJ2-1 gives the whole variable domain DGGITQSPKYLFRKEGQNVTLSCEQNLNHDAMYWYRQDPGQGLRLIYYSQIVNDFQKGDIAEGYSVSREKKESFPLTVTSAQKNPTAFYLCASRPDRYNEQFFGPGTRLTVL.

The chain employs TRBV18 and TRBJ2-7; 14 nucleotides match TRBD2. Germline CDR1 KGHSH, CDR2 LQKENI. V lost 3 bases, J lost 7 bases, and 5 bases stayed unmatched. The CDR3 totals 15 residues. CDR3 nucleotide sequence: TGTGCCAGCTCACCGGGACTAGCGGGAGTAGGGGAGCAGTACTTC. This sequence encodes CASSPGLAGVGEQYF.

The chain carries TRBV4-1 and TRBJ1-1; tentatively, D is TRBD1 (5 bases). The CDR3 is made up of 15 amino acids. Trimming removed 3 bases at V and 1 base at J, with 12 bases between. In germline, CDR1 is MGHRA, CDR2 YSYEKL. CDR3 DNA sequence: TGCGCCAGCAGCCAGGGACCGGGGGGGAACACTGAAGCTTTCTTT. Translation gives CASSQGPGGNTEAFF.

The CDR3 DNA reads TGTGCCAGCAGCTTACACCCACAGGGGGCGCGCGAAAAACTGTTTTTT. This gives the protein CASSLHPQGAREKLFF. J is TRBJ1-4 and V is TRBV5-5, with 9 bases identical to TRBD1. CDR1 is SGHKS and CDR2 is YYEKEE in the germline V gene (reference sequence). CDR3 length equals 16 residues. After removal of 2 bases from V and 8 bases from J, the junction contained 10 bases not matched to a gene.

J is TRBJ2-2 and V is TRBV6-4; 8 bases map to TRBD1. The CDR3 contains 16 residues. The V segment lost 0 bases and the J segment 6 bases; nucleotides outside the gene matches: 6. Germline V gene lookup returns CDR1 MRHNA and CDR2 SNTAGT. CDR3 amino acids: CASSDSWTGTSGELFF. The CDR3 bases are TGTGCCAGCAGTGACTCATGGACAGGGACGTCCGGGGAGCTGTTTTTT.

The V call is TRBV4-3, the J call TRBJ1-1; tentatively, D is TRBD1 (5 bases). Trimming pared 8 bases from V and 6 bases from J, leaving 16 bases between. The CDR3 length is 13 residues. CDR1 and CDR2 from the germline V gene are LGHNA and YSLEER. CDR3 sequence: CASARGRGAEAFF. CDR3 bases: TGCGCCAGCGCCCGGGGGAGAGGCGCTGAAGCTTTCTTT.

This clone was recorded once. V gene TRBV4-2 combines with J gene TRBJ1-2; 7 bases are shared with TRBD1. V lost 3 bases, J lost 3 bases, and 19 bases stayed unmatched. This CDR3 is 19 amino acids long. The V gene's germline CDR1 is LGHNA and CDR2 YNFKEQ. The CDR3 reads CASSQSQGQVLDPHYGYTF. For the CDR3, the DNA is TGTGCCAGCAGCCAGTCCCAAGGACAGGTTCTCGATCCCCACTATGGCTACACCTTC.

This clone was recorded once. The chain has TRBV30 and TRBJ1-3; maybe TRBD1 (5 bases). With 0 bases removed from V and 0 bases from J, the gap between germline ends came to 12 bases. CDR3 length: 16 residues. Germline V gives CDR1 GTSNPN, CDR2 SVGIG (reference sequence). Written as DNA, the CDR3 is TGTGCCTGGAGTGTAGGGACTGAACCCTCTGGAAACACCATATATTTT. It codes for CAWSVGTEPSGNTIYF.

The chain carries TRBV27 and TRBJ2-7; 11 positions agree with TRBD1. J gave up 3 bases and V 8 bases, and 9 bases lay outside the gene matches. The CDR3 is 15 residues long. Germline V gene data show CDR1 as MNHEY and CDR2 as SMNVEV (reference sequence). CDR3 in DNA: TGTGCCAGCTGTTCCCCGGGACAGGGGGACTACGAGCAGTACTTC. Translation: CASCSPGQGDYEQYF.

The chain has TRBV19 and TRBJ2-5; D tentatively reads TRBD1 or TRBD2 (5 bases each). This CDR3 comprises 16 residues. Germline CDR1 is LNHDA and CDR2 is SQIVND (reference sequence). V lost 6 bases and J lost 7, with 24 bases in between. The CDR3 is CASSRSRAGERGTQYF. In nucleotides, the CDR3 is TGTGCCAGTAGCAGGTCGCGGGCGGGCGAGAGGGGGACCCAGTACTTC.

The genes are TRBV28 and TRBJ1-1; D might be TRBD1 (5 bases). The CDR3 is made up of 15 amino acids. Germline V gives CDR1 MDHEN, CDR2 SYDVKM. Trimming took 1 base from V and 1 from J, leaving 10 bases between them. The CDR3 region is CASSLLGDPNTEAFF. In nucleotides, the CDR3 is TGTGCCAGCAGTTTATTAGGGGATCCGAACACTGAAGCTTTCTTT.

The chain is built from TRBV7-6 and TRBJ2-1; no clear D. Germline V CDR1 and CDR2: SGHVS, FNYEAQ. Trimming removed 1 base at V and 6 bases at J, with 16 bases between. The CDR3 runs to 16 residues. CDR3 loop: CASSLGAGVSVNEQFF. The DNA of the CDR3 is TGTGCCAGCAGCTTAGGGGCTGGTGTGAGCGTCAATGAGCAGTTCTTC.

J is TRBJ2-1 and V is TRBV19; a weak D match, TRBD1 (5 bases). CDR3 size: 16 residues. Trimming cost V 4 bases and J 10 bases, with 23 bases left between them. Germline assignment: CDR1 LNHDA and CDR2 SQIVND (reference sequence). CDR3 region: CASSSLVRMVPGEQFF. As DNA, the CDR3 is TGTGCCAGTAGTAGCCTCGTCCGGATGGTCCCAGGGGAGCAGTTCTTC.

The CDR3 spells CASSLAGSWNEQFF. DNA for the CDR3: TGCGCCAGCAGCTTGGCAGGGAGTTGGAATGAGCAGTTCTTC. The chain has TRBV5-1 and TRBJ2-1; D is perhaps TRBD1 or TRBD2 (5 bases each). This CDR3 is built from 14 residues. In germline, CDR1 is SGHRS, CDR2 YFSETQ. V shed 0 bases and J shed 7 bases, with 11 bases lying between them.

V and J are TRBV10-2 and TRBJ2-1; D not certain. This CDR3 comprises 11 residues. Germline V gene sequence: CDR1 WSHSY, CDR2 SAAADI. The V and J ends lost 3 bases and 8 bases respectively, with 5 bases between them. The CDR3 DNA reads TGCGCCAGCAGTGATCTCTATGAGCAGTTCTTC. It encodes CASSDLYEQFF.